The 9 T cell receptor beta chains given below trace back to one sample, sequenced in a study of T cell clones after liver transplantation. Profiled with immunoSEQ multiplex PCR; TCRdb holds only in-frame clones, not every one. The data hold about 120,000 clones, with less than 95% observed a single time. The source was CD4+ T cells from blood, collected 12 months after liver transplant. Receptors were obtained from a human patient who received a liver transplant. The graft donor may account for some of the T cells.

CDR3 protein: CASSQPLGLGYNTEAFF. As DNA, the CDR3 is TGTGCCAGCAGTCAACCACTGGGGTTGGGGTACAACACTGAAGCTTTCTTT. This sequence joins TRBV28 and TRBJ1-1; D gene unclear. The length of the CDR3 is 17 residues. Germline CDR1 is MDHEN and CDR2 is SYDVKM. Trimming took 5 bases from V and 2 from J, leaving 21 bases between them. Looking up the rest from reference TRBV28 and TRBJ1-1 gives the full variable domain: DVKVTQSSRYLVKRTGEKVFLECVQDMDHENMFWYRQDPGLGLRLIYFSYDVKMKEKGDIPEGYSVSREKKERFSLILESASTNQTSMYLCASSQPLGLGYNTEAFFGQGTRLTVV.

This chain links TRBV19 with TRBJ1-5; 10 nucleotides match TRBD1. Unmatched junction bases numbered 14, after V lost 7 bases and J lost 5 bases. The germline V gene has CDR1 LNHDA and CDR2 SQIVND (reference sequence). This CDR3 has 17 amino acids. DNA of the CDR3: TGTGCCAGTACTATCTTTTTTTTCGGGACAGGGGATCAGCCCCAGCATTTT. Protein product: CASTIFFFGTGDQPQHF.

A remark on this clone: Other DNA sequences in the sample encode the same CDR3. This chain links TRBV7-7 with TRBJ2-7; the match to TRBD1 covers 7 bases. Germline lookup yields CDR1 SSHAT and CDR2 FNYEAQ (reference sequence). CDR3 length equals 13 residues. The trim removed 3 bases at V and 4 bases at J, leaving 3 bases unmatched. The CDR3 reads CASSLAGGYEQYF. CDR3 DNA sequence: TGTGCCAGCAGCTTGGCAGGGGGTTACGAGCAGTACTTC.

This sequence joins TRBV11-2 and TRBJ2-7; 7 positions match TRBD1. Germline trimming cut 8 bases from V and 0 bases from J; bases unmatched to any gene: 10. The CDR3 contains 15 residues. The germline V gene encodes CDR1 SGHAT and CDR2 FQNNGV. CDR3 sequence: CASRSLRQGSYEQYF. The DNA of the CDR3 is TGTGCCAGCCGATCCCTACGACAGGGCTCCTACGAGCAGTACTTC.

The V gene is TRBV29-1, the J gene TRBJ1-1; 7 nucleotides align to TRBD1. The germline V gene has CDR1 SQVTM and CDR2 ANQGSEA. The CDR3 is 13 residues long. The V gene end was trimmed by 4 bases and the J gene end by 4 bases; junction bases not matched to a gene: 6. Here the CDR3 DNA reads TGCAGCGTTGTGGAGGCAGGGGGCACTGAAGCTTTCTTT. It translates to CSVVEAGGTEAFF.

The chain joins TRBV12-5 to TRBJ2-2, with TRBD2 matching over 11 bases. Per germline, CDR1 LGHNT and CDR2 FRNRAP. This CDR3 region has 15 residues. V gave up 5 bases and J gave up 7 bases; unmatched junction bases: 6. The CDR3 here is CASGRTSGSVGELFF. The CDR3 region has the DNA TGTGCTAGTGGTCGGACTAGCGGGTCTGTCGGGGAGCTGTTTTTT.

The chain employs TRBV2 and TRBJ2-2; 9 nucleotides match TRBD1. V was pared by 5 bases and J by 2 bases, with 3 bases of the junction left unmatched. Germline CDR1 and CDR2: SNHLY and FYNNEI. This CDR3 region has 15 residues. For the CDR3, the DNA is TGTGCCAGCAGTTCACAGGGGGCAAACACCGGGGAGCTGTTTTTT. Encoded protein: CASSSQGANTGELFF.

As to this clone: The junction departs from the called germline gene at one end, perhaps through a read error. V gene TRBV2 combines with J gene TRBJ2-1; D remains unclear. Germline CDR1 SNHLY, CDR2 FYNNEI. The CDR3 spans 14 residues. In DNA, the CDR3 is TGTGCCAGTGCAGCCCAGATGGGCTACGATGAGCAGTTCTTC. Translated: CASAAQMGYDEQFF.

This clone was picked up a small number of times. The chain carries TRBV15 and TRBJ2-1, with D uncertain. V lost 4 bases to trimming and J lost 6 bases, with 13 bases between them. CDR1 is LNHNV and CDR2 is YYDKDF in the germline V gene (reference sequence). The CDR3 is 14 amino acids. This chain's CDR3 is CATSTRLVLNEQFF. CDR3 nucleotides: TGTGCCACCAGCACTCGTCTAGTACTCAATGAGCAGTTCTTC.